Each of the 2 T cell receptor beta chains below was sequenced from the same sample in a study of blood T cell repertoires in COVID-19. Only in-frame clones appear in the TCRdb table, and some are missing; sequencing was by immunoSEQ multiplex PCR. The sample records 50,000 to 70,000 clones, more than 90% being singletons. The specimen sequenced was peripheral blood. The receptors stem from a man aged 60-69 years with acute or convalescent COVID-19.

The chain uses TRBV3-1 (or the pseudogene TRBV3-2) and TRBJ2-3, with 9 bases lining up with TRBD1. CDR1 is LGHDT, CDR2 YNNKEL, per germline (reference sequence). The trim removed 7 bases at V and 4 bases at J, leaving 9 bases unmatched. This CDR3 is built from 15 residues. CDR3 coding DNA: TGTGCCAGCAATTGGGGACAGGGTGGGGCAGATACGCAGTATTTT. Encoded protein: CASNWGQGGADTQYF.

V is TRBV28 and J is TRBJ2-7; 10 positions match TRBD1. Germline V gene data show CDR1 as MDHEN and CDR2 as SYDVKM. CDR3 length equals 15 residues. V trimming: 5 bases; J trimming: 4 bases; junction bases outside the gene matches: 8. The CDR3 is CASSVPRDRGYEQYF. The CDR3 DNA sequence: TGTGCCAGCAGTGTCCCCCGGGACAGGGGTTACGAGCAGTACTTC. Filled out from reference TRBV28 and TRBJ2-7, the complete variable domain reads DVKVTQSSRYLVKRTGEKVFLECVQDMDHENMFWYRQDPGLGLRLIYFSYDVKMKEKGDIPEGYSVSREKKERFSLILESASTNQTSMYLCASSVPRDRGYEQYFGPGTRLTVT.